Listed below are T cell receptor beta chains from one sample, sequenced in a study of T-cell memory formation after mild COVID-19. TCRdb fed the 5' RACE reads into MiXCR, producing one record per CDR3 protein. The table shows over 120,000 distinct CDR3 sequences, with roughly 21% occurring only once. The source material was PBMCs or a T cell subset sorted from them (not recorded which). The receptors here all came from an adult woman who had mild COVID-19 (a few samples of this study predate the infection). Cell type and time point are not known. Both conserved end residues are trimmed from each CDR3. The listing skips clone size in some rows; elsewhere it reads once, few, many or a size class.

j_call | v_call | clone_size | cdr3_aa
TRBJ2-2 | TRBV20-1 | NA | SASRGGANTGELF
TRBJ2-1 | TRBV6-1 | NA | ASSTQGPDNRS
TRBJ2-1 | TRBV15 | few | ATSRDQLLGTNEQF
TRBJ2-2 | TRBV29-1 | few | SAGGTGPSTGELF
TRBJ2-7 | TRBV5-1 | few | ASSLDTTYEQY
TRBJ2-7 | TRBV4-2 | NA | ASSQGYGGNVYEQY
TRBJ2-3 | TRBV5-1 | few | ASSLAMTIDTQY
TRBJ1-2 | TRBV10-3 | NA | AISDGNYGYT
TRBJ2-3 | TRBV5-1 | NA | ASSLATGYDTQY
TRBJ2-7 | TRBV7-9 | many | ASRSHDSQY
TRBJ1-2 | TRBV10-3 | NA | AISELTYGYT
TRBJ2-1 | TRBV6-2/TRBV6-3 | NA | ASSYSMSDYSYNEQF
TRBJ2-1 | TRBV5-4 | NA | ASSMTSGPYNEQF
TRBJ1-2 | TRBV11-2 | few | ASSLDRGSSDGYT
TRBJ2-5 | TRBV6-5 | NA | ASSYSRRATGAETQY
TRBJ1-2 | TRBV29-1 | few | SAGTGSANYGYT
TRBJ1-3 | TRBV28 | NA | ASRTSGGASGNTIY
TRBJ1-1 | TRBV3-1 | once | ASSQTTGRAF
TRBJ1-4 | TRBV20-1 | once | SARGTVNEKLF
TRBJ2-7 | TRBV6-2/TRBV6-3 | NA | ARKGREQY
TRBJ1-1 | TRBV5-1 | few | ASSSQHEAF
TRBJ2-7 | TRBV20-1 | few | SATPPPLLHEQY
TRBJ2-7 | TRBV6-1 | few | ASSSEGLNEQY
TRBJ2-1 | TRBV27 | NA | ASSRLAGGSGEQF
TRBJ1-1 | TRBV20-1 | NA | SARGTENTEAF
TRBJ2-1 | TRBV12-3/TRBV12-4 | NA | ASSLGRGTSENEQF
TRBJ2-1 | TRBV4-2 | once | ASSQERLAGEQF
TRBJ2-7 | TRBV20-1 | few | SARKREGTYEQY
TRBJ2-7 | TRBV20-1 | few | SAPKGTGREQY
TRBJ2-7 | TRBV20-1 | few | SARSGVEQY
TRBJ1-1 | TRBV7-9 | NA | ASSLEGSNTEAF
TRBJ2-7 | TRBV15 | NA | ATSIRGEQY
TRBJ2-3 | TRBV5-1 | few | ASSWGGLAGGLTDTQY
TRBJ1-1 | TRBV12-3/TRBV12-4 | many | ASPPENTEAF
TRBJ1-6 | TRBV25-1 | few | ASSELDRDYSPLH
TRBJ2-7 | TRBV3-1 | NA | ASSCDRGEQY
TRBJ2-5 | TRBV20-1 | few | SALEVVTQY
TRBJ2-1 | TRBV29-1 | few | SVESGGRYNEQF
TRBJ1-1 | TRBV20-1 | few | SVTKTGPEAF
TRBJ1-2 | TRBV3-1 | NA | ASSQTSYGYT
TRBJ2-1 | TRBV6-5 | few | ASSSPDPRARFNEQF